This T cell receptor (beta chain) was sequenced in a study of identifying expanded T cells in peripheral blood. Whole-study results and caveats: Over approximately two and four weeks, about 15 and 19 clones changed, versus roughly 1.1 between replicates.

Generated by immunoSEQ multiplex PCR, the TCRdb table keeps only in-frame clones and is missing some. The table records fewer than 85,000 clones, approximately 84% of them present only once. The junction had 6 bases not matched to a gene; V was cut back by 0 bases and J by 8 bases. Germline CDR1 and CDR2: MGHRA and YSYEKL. The CDR3 extends over 18 amino acids. Worth noting for this clone: Its target is unknown.

The sequence was collected from a person aged 18 to 70 in good health. The chain is built from TRBV4-1 and TRBJ2-2, with 16 bases fitting TRBD2. The source material was blood. This CDR3 is CASSQDGTSGRGLGELFF. The CDR3 DNA follows: TGCGCCAGCAGCCAAGACGGGACTAGCGGGAGGGGGCTTGGGGAGCTGTTTTTT.